The next 16 T cell receptor beta chains were all read from a single sample in a study of long-term antiretroviral therapy in people with HIV. This was the immunoSEQ v3.0 assay at survey level. Only in-frame clones appear in the TCRdb table, and some are missing; sequencing was by immunoSEQ multiplex PCR. The table records over 15,000 clones, 75% to 95% of them present only once. Sequenced material: unsorted PBMCs, taken 3 years after starting antiretroviral therapy. All receptors derive from a man aged 45 to 65 with HIV.

The genes are TRBV19 and TRBJ2-1; D is uncertain. CDR3 size: 13 residues. The ends were cut back, 5 bases at V and 8 bases at J, with 13 bases in the middle. The V gene's germline CDR1 is LNHDA and CDR2 SQIVND (reference sequence). In DNA, the CDR3 is TGTGCCAGTAGTCCTCGATCCGGGTATGAGCAGTTCTTC. This codes for CASSPRSGYEQFF.

The chain is built from TRBV7-9 and TRBJ1-5, with TRBD1 matching over 10 bases. CDR1 and CDR2 (germline): SEHNR, FQNEAQ (reference sequence). V lost 5 bases to trimming and J lost 0 bases; unmatched junction nucleotides: 4. The CDR3 contains 16 residues. The CDR3 is CASSPGTGDSNQPQHF. The CDR3 DNA reads as TGTGCCAGCAGCCCCGGGACAGGGGATAGCAATCAGCCCCAGCATTTT.

V and J are TRBV6-5 and TRBJ1-2; D not resolved. The CDR3 has 15 amino acids. Germline V gene data show CDR1 as MNHEY and CDR2 as SVGAGI. The V and J ends lost 2 bases and 2 bases respectively, with 12 bases between them. This CDR3 is CASSYGLGSNYGYTF. The CDR3 region has the DNA TGTGCCAGCAGTTACGGGCTGGGGTCAAACTATGGCTACACCTTC.

The V and J genes are TRBV19 and TRBJ1-1; D is possibly TRBD1 (5 bases). This CDR3 has 14 amino acids. Germline V gene data show CDR1 as LNHDA and CDR2 as SQIVND (reference sequence). Deletions cut 6 bases from V and 1 base from J, with 12 bases between. Here the CDR3 reads CASSLGGANTEAFF. The CDR3 coding sequence is TGTGCCAGTAGCCTCGGGGGTGCGAACACTGAAGCTTTCTTT.

The chain is built from TRBV19 and TRBJ2-3; D is undetermined. V was trimmed by 3 bases and J by 0 bases, leaving 10 bases between them. The CDR3 has 15 amino acids. CDR1 and CDR2 from the germline V gene are LNHDA and SQIVND (reference sequence). The CDR3 here is CASSMLGSSTDTQYF. CDR3 coding DNA: TGTGCCAGTAGTATGTTGGGCTCTAGCACAGATACGCAGTATTTT.

This chain uses TRBV5-1 with TRBJ2-3; 9 bases are shared with TRBD1. Unmatched junction bases numbered 7, after V lost 4 bases and J lost 1 base. Germline loops: CDR1 SGHRS, CDR2 YFSETQ. This CDR3 is built from 16 residues. The CDR3 coding sequence is TGCGCCAGCAGCCTTCGACAGGGGGATGGCACAGATACGCAGTATTTT. It is translated as CASSLRQGDGTDTQYF.

The V gene is TRBV7-2, the J gene TRBJ2-7; D ambiguous. Germline V CDR1 and CDR2: SGHTA, FQGNSA. CDR3 length: 11 residues. The germline V and J ends were trimmed by 8 bases and 4 bases, with 9 bases remaining between them. The CDR3 DNA reads TGTGCCAGCTCCCAGCTTTACGAGCAGTACTTC. This encodes CASSQLYEQYF.

The genes are TRBV29-1 and TRBJ2-2; no firm D call. Germline CDR1 SQVTM, CDR2 ANQGSEA. This CDR3 is built from 13 residues. V lost 1 base to trimming and J lost 7 bases, with 10 bases between them. CDR3 in DNA: TGCAGCGTTGAAGGTCAGTTTGGCGGGGAGCTGTTTTTT. It translates to CSVEGQFGGELFF.

This sequence joins TRBV10-2 and TRBJ1-6; 7 bases align to TRBD1. The CDR3 consists of 15 residues. V lost 7 bases to trimming and J lost 5 bases; unmatched junction nucleotides: 8. Per germline, CDR1 WSHSY and CDR2 SAAADI. The CDR3 loop is CASILQGFDNSPLHF. As DNA, the CDR3 is TGCGCCAGCATTTTACAGGGGTTTGATAATTCACCCCTCCACTTT.

The chain uses TRBV7-3 and TRBJ2-7; maybe TRBD2 (7 bases). CDR1 is SGHTA, CDR2 FQGTGA, per germline. This CDR3 region has 15 residues. Trimming shortened V by 1 base and J by 7 bases, and 17 bases separated the two germline ends. CDR3 DNA: TGTGCCAGCAGCTTAAGTGGGGGGGCCTTCGCTGAGCAGTACTTC. As protein: CASSLSGGAFAEQYF.

The chain employs TRBV5-1 and TRBJ1-4, with D possibly being TRBD1 (5 bases). CDR1 and CDR2 from the germline V gene are SGHRS and YFSETQ. The V end lost 3 bases, the J end lost 8 bases, and 11 bases lay between the germline ends. The CDR3 is 13 amino acids. CDR3 DNA sequence: TGCGCCAGCAGCTACGGTCGGGGGGAAAAACTGTTTTTT. Its protein product is CASSYGRGEKLFF.

This chain connects TRBV18 to TRBJ2-7; tentatively, D is TRBD2 (6 bases). Germline V gene lookup returns CDR1 KGHSH and CDR2 LQKENI. Trimming cost V 3 bases and J 5 bases, with 17 bases left between them. There are 15 residues in the CDR3. DNA of the CDR3: TGTGCCAGCTCACCTCTCGGGACGGGAGTAGACGAGCAGTACTTC. Translation: CASSPLGTGVDEQYF.

This clone has just one count. The chain couples TRBV5-6 to TRBJ2-6; D possibly corresponds to TRBD2 (5 bases). This CDR3 has 17 amino acids. Between the trimmed V and J ends, which lost 5 bases and 0 bases, there was a span of 15 bases. In germline, CDR1 is SGHDT, CDR2 YYEEEE. CDR3 sequence reads: CASSIEGILSGANVLTF. Here the CDR3 DNA reads TGTGCCAGCAGTATTGAGGGCATTCTCTCTGGGGCCAACGTCCTGACTTTC. Combining the CDR3 with reference TRBV5-6 and TRBJ2-6 gives the whole variable domain DAGVTQSPTHLIKTRGQQVTLRCSPKSGHDTVSWYQQALGQGPQFIFQYYEEEERQRGNFPDRFSGHQFPNYSSELNVNALLLGDSALYLCASSIEGILSGANVLTFGAGSRLTVL.

This chain uses TRBV7-9 with TRBJ2-7; 8 bases line up with TRBD1. V was clipped by 3 bases and J by 1 base; unmatched bases: 5. CDR3 length: 15 residues. Germline assignment: CDR1 SEHNR and CDR2 FQNEAQ (reference sequence). CDR3 in amino acids: CASSFGWTGSYEQYF. DNA of the CDR3: TGTGCCAGCAGCTTTGGATGGACAGGGTCCTACGAGCAGTACTTC.

The genes are TRBV9 and TRBJ2-7, with D possibly being TRBD1 (5 bases). CDR3 length: 14 residues. Trimming removed 4 bases at V and 5 bases at J, with 16 bases between. Germline CDR1 is SGDLS and CDR2 is YYNGEE. The CDR3 here is CASSPLGQGHEQYF. The DNA for the CDR3 is TGTGCCAGCAGCCCTCTGGGGCAGGGCCACGAGCAGTACTTC.

This rearrangement joins TRBV2 to TRBJ2-7; 7 bases align to TRBD1. This CDR3 spans 15 amino acids. With 6 bases clipped from V and 6 bases from J, the junction kept 14 bases outside the gene matches. Germline V gene data show CDR1 as SNHLY and CDR2 as FYNNEI. CDR3 sequence: CASRGIRDRLGEQYF. CDR3 DNA sequence: TGTGCCAGCAGGGGAATCCGGGACAGATTAGGCGAGCAGTACTTC.